A single sample is the source of the 4 T cell receptor beta chains below, sequenced in a study of vaccination effects on CD4 cells after COVID-19. What these receptors recognize is not known. The authors isolated CD4+ T cells after less than eleven days of culture. Subjects were given two BNT162b2 or mRNA-1273 vaccine doses. The table came from immunoSEQ multiplex PCR; TCRdb's copy has only in-frame clones and leaves some out. The sample contains around 46,000 clones, approximately 70% of which appear only once. This specimen was CD4+ T cells from PBMCs cultured without peptide, taken after COVID-19 vaccination. These receptors were taken from a human donor who received a COVID-19 vaccine.

This chain links TRBV28 with TRBJ1-1; D is unresolved. CDR3 length: 15 amino acids. V gave up 4 bases and J gave up 2 bases, with 14 bases separating them. Germline assignment: CDR1 MDHEN and CDR2 SYDVKM. CDR3 in amino acids: CASSSPRGANTEAFF. CDR3 sequence (DNA): TGTGCCAGCAGTTCCCCCCGGGGTGCTAACACTGAAGCTTTCTTT.

A single count supports this clone. The chain joins TRBV7-9 to TRBJ2-7; no firm D call. Germline loops: CDR1 SEHNR, CDR2 FQNEAQ (reference sequence). Trimming shortened V by 2 bases and J by 6 bases, and 8 bases separated the two germline ends. The CDR3 is made up of 12 amino acids. The CDR3 protein is CASSLSRIEQYF. CDR3 nucleotides: TGTGCCAGCAGCTTATCCCGGATCGAGCAGTACTTC.

This clone was seen more than once but under ten times. This chain connects TRBV27 to TRBJ1-2; TRBD1 agrees at 7 bases. Germline V CDR1 and CDR2: MNHEY, SMNVEV (reference sequence). V was clipped by 2 bases and J by 0 bases; unmatched bases: 15. The CDR3 is made up of 19 amino acids. DNA for the CDR3: TGTGCCAGCAGTTTAGGGGGGCCCGGGACAGATGTAACTAACTATGGCTACACCTTC. Protein: CASSLGGPGTDVTNYGYTF.

This chain joins TRBV5-6 and TRBJ1-1, with no clear D. This CDR3 spans 13 amino acids. Trimming cost V 0 bases and J 10 bases, with 13 bases left between them. Germline V gene data show CDR1 as SGHDT and CDR2 as YYEEEE. The CDR3 reads CASSLGSTAPAFF. The CDR3 coding sequence is TGTGCCAGCAGCTTGGGGTCCACGGCGCCAGCTTTCTTT.